This is a list of T cell receptor beta chains from one sample in a study of blood T cell repertoires in COVID-19. The table came from immunoSEQ multiplex PCR; TCRdb's copy has only in-frame clones and leaves some out. The sample contains around 500,000 clones, roughly 88% of which appear only once. The sequencing sample was made of PBMCs or T cells enriched from blood (not recorded which). The receptors originated from a woman between 40 and 55 years old who had recovered from COVID-19. Both conserved end residues are trimmed from each CDR3.

V gene	J gene	CDR3 protein
TRBV5-4	TRBJ1-4	ASSLDGQGAGKLF
TRBV21-1	TRBJ1-1	ASSPNKEVDRNFAEAF
TRBV11-2	TRBJ1-2	ASSLEGSPRGGYT
TRBV6-5	TRBJ2-7	ASSYRGHEQY
TRBV4-2	TRBJ2-7	ASSQTGGLYEQY
TRBV3-1/TRBV3-2	TRBJ2-2	ASSQIWTGANTGELF
TRBV12-3/TRBV12-4	TRBJ2-7	ASRLAEAGEQY
TRBV19	TRBJ1-1	ASTLGQSMLNTEAF
TRBV6-5	TRBJ2-7	ASQQRDSYEQY
TRBV19	TRBJ1-2	ASRVQGRGNT
TRBV11-2	TRBJ1-5	ASSFGQGRGQPQH
TRBV5-1	TRBJ2-7	ASSRDNSRREQY
TRBV6-1	TRBJ1-5	ASSEGLGGGNQPQH
TRBV12-3/TRBV12-4	TRBJ2-3	ASSLSGTDTQY
TRBV28	TRBJ2-1	AIRTSDSYNEQF
TRBV19	TRBJ1-1	ASSTGTGETEAF
TRBV7-2	TRBJ1-5	ASSLKGNQPQH
TRBV6-2/TRBV6-3	TRBJ2-1	ASTPIGLAVGYNEQF
TRBV5-6	TRBJ2-7	ASSWGQGTAYEQY
TRBV7-8	TRBJ2-2	ASSFLGTSGRVKSGELF
TRBV4-2	TRBJ2-7	ASSVPLEGGSYEQY
TRBV7-9	TRBJ2-7	ASTPLAGFPYEQY
TRBV4-2	TRBJ1-1	ASSQDTHFTGTGVTEAF
TRBV28	TRBJ1-2	ASSSNPRTERNYGYT
TRBV3-1/TRBV3-2	TRBJ1-1	ASSRAGGYTEAF
TRBV30	TRBJ1-4	AWSPYRGATNEKLF
TRBV7-9	TRBJ1-2	ASSLAPGQGNT
TRBV10-3	TRBJ2-7	AISESRGLASYEQY
TRBV24-1	TRBJ2-1	ATSDPLAGAVHEQF
TRBV11-2	TRBJ1-1	ASSLQGASTEAF
TRBV4-3	TRBJ1-2	ASSQDRVGNYGYT
TRBV27	TRBJ2-7	ASSVQGAGYEQY
TRBV11-2	TRBJ1-6	ASSSGQGGNSPLH
TRBV24-1	TRBJ2-5	ATSDSSSGRAVETQY
TRBV18	TRBJ2-2	ASSAGGRQFTGELF
TRBV7-2	TRBJ2-3	ASSSDRDSTDTQY
TRBV14	TRBJ1-2	ASSQGLGYGYT
TRBV21-1	TRBJ2-1	ASSKGGTSGRQYEQF
TRBV9	TRBJ1-4	ASSVSQNRGNEKLF
TRBV3-1/TRBV3-2	TRBJ2-3	ASSQRGAGGGTDTQY
TRBV19	TRBJ1-4	ASSIGGGAREKLF